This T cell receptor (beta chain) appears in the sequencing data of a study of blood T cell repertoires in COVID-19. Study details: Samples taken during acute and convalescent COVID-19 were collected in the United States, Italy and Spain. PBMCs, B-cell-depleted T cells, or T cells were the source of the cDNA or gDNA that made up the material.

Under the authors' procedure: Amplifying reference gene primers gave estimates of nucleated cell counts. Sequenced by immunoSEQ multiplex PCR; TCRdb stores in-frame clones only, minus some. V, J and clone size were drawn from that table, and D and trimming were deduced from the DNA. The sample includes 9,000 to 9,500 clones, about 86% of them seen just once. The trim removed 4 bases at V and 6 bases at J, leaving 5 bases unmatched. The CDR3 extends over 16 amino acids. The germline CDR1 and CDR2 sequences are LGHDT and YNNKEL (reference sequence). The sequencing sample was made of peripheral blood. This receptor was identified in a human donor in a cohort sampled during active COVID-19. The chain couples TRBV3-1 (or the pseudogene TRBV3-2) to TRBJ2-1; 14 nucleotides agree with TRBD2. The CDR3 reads CASSLPGLAGGNEQFF. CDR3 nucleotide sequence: TGTGCCAGCAGCCTTCCCGGACTAGCGGGAGGCAATGAGCAGTTCTTC.